The clone carrying this T cell receptor beta chain was found a few times. The antigen is unknown. 60 Vbeta and 13 Jbeta primers were used in PCR. Libraries were prepared by immunoSEQ multiplex PCR; TCRdb keeps only in-frame clonotypes and omits some of them. This sample yields some 180,000 clones, of which approximately 9.5% are seen a single time; about 1.2% belongs to the top ten. These data belong to a study of cytomegalovirus exposure and HLA in healthy donors. Germline loops: CDR1 ENHRY, CDR2 SYGVKD. Trimming pared 6 bases from V and 5 bases from J, leaving 14 bases between. The CDR3 sequence is 14 residues long. Study-wide findings and caveats: A previous analysis found most TCR beta V segments productive roughly 87% or roughly 30% of the time. Differences between HLA loci emerged in a later analysis of TCR association rates, with DRB1 most and HLA-C fewest. Most subjects had HLA-A and HLA-B alleles reportedly predicted accurately by TCR beta sequences. In vitro confirmation showed a few CMV-associated chains to be CMV antigen specific.

The V call is TRBV10-3, the J call TRBJ2-1, with D possibly being TRBD2 (7 bases). What was sequenced was PBMCs. This clonotype was obtained from a woman aged 30 to 39 in good health and CMV-seropositive. This CDR3 is CAIRRTRGDNEQFF. The CDR3 bases are TGTGCCATCAGGCGGACTAGGGGGGACAATGAGCAGTTCTTC.